The entry below gives a single TCR beta chain sequence along with its context. Germline values: CDR1 MNHEY, CDR2 SMNVEV (reference sequence). The CDR3 is 15 amino acids. Trimming at V came to 4 bases and at J to 7 bases, leaving 10 bases not matched to a gene. Here immunoSEQ multiplex PCR was the method, and the copy in TCRdb shows in-frame clones only, minus some. The table has 52,000 or so clones, around 85% seen once. This specimen belongs to a study of blood T cell repertoires in COVID-19. Source material: peripheral blood. The TCR originated in a woman aged 65 to 85 with active COVID-19. This chain connects TRBV27 to TRBJ1-5, with 7 nucleotides matching TRBD1. CDR3 DNA: TGTGCCAGCAGTTCTCTAGGGGGCGTGGGGCAGCCCCAGCATTTT. The encoded protein is CASSSLGGVGQPQHF.